A selection of T cell receptor beta chains follows, all from one sample in a study of blood T cell repertoires in COVID-19. The table came from immunoSEQ multiplex PCR; TCRdb's copy has only in-frame clones and leaves some out. The sample contains 250,000 to 350,000 clones, roughly 90% of which appear only once. Sample: peripheral blood. The receptors here all came from a woman in her thirties or forties who had recovered from COVID-19. Both conserved end residues are part of each CDR3. Some rows mark clone size as missing; the rest say once, few, many or name a class of expanded clone.

>TRBV30|NA|14|TRBJ1-5
CAWGTGGGNQPQHF
>TRBV19|NA|14|TRBJ2-3
CASIGGASTDTQYF
>TRBV5-6|once|16|TRBJ2-1
CASSRPPGTGLNEQFF
>TRBV19|NA|17|TRBJ1-5
CASSLSGTGHSNQPQHF
>TRBV12-3/TRBV12-4|few|12|TRBJ1-4
CASYRQGEKLFF
>TRBV5-6|NA|15|TRBJ2-1
CASSWSIAGDNEQFF
>TRBV27|once|13|TRBJ2-3
CASSLSGTLAQYF
>TRBV6-5|once|15|TRBJ2-1
CASRAGTGAPNEQFF
>TRBV28|NA|17|TRBJ2-7
CASSFIILGQGTYEQYF
>TRBV27|NA|14|TRBJ1-5
CASSFTGYNQPQHF
>TRBV4-1|NA|15|TRBJ1-4
CASSQPQGLGEKLFF
>TRBV6-6|NA|18|TRBJ2-5
CASSRQGLAGVMSETQYF
>TRBV11-2|few|14|TRBJ1-1
CASSPQRGGARAFF
>TRBV6-6|NA|16|TRBJ2-5
CASSYEFSSHPETQYF
>TRBV9|NA|16|TRBJ2-7
CASSVGPIAGGYEQYF
>TRBV10-3|NA|14|TRBJ2-2
CAINSGLATGELFF
>TRBV2|NA|21|TRBJ2-1
CASNQADGGLAGSRSYNEQFF
>TRBV6-5|NA|14|TRBJ1-3
CASSSGGAENTIYF
>TRBV6-1|NA|15|TRBJ2-1
CASSELAGGYNEQFF
>TRBV4-2|NA|17|TRBJ1-1
CASSQVAGGVMNTEAFF
>TRBV7-2|NA|16|TRBJ2-3
CASSLALAGGPDTQYF
>TRBV5-6|NA|13|TRBJ2-7
CASSRTLQGMQYF
>TRBV19|NA|15|TRBJ1-1
CASSAGQGARTEAFF
>TRBV5-1|once|15|TRBJ2-2
CASTYGRGNTGELFF
>TRBV19|NA|14|TRBJ2-3
CASSTSGRADTQYF
>TRBV24-1|NA|14|TRBJ1-1
CAKFRRGMNTEAFF
>TRBV3-1/TRBV3-2|NA|14|TRBJ1-6
CASSPGRGNSPLHF
>TRBV18|NA|14|TRBJ2-7
CASSSGQGAYEQYF
>TRBV7-9|NA|11|TRBJ1-1
CASSQNTEAFF
>TRBV24-1|once|13|TRBJ1-6
CATNRVPNSPLHF
>TRBV14|NA|16|TRBJ2-7
CASSPKLQDNSYEQYF
>TRBV5-4|NA|16|NA
CASSLGGSGATYEQYF
>TRBV10-3|NA|16|TRBJ1-1
CAISGAESGGNTEAFF
>TRBV11-3|NA|14|TRBJ2-1
CASSLPGGWNEQFF
>TRBV20-1|NA|11|TRBJ2-5
CSAPRLETQYF
>TRBV6-5|NA|16|TRBJ2-2
CASSYMTGGNTGELFF
>TRBV27|NA|15|TRBJ2-3
CASSLTSGPTDTQYF
>TRBV19|NA|14|TRBJ2-5
CASSMLAEGETQYF
>TRBV14|NA|16|TRBJ2-7
CASSQEEGSGRYEQYF
>TRBV5-1|NA|15|TRBJ2-1
CASSLAGDTYNEQFF
>TRBV28|once|14|TRBJ1-1
CASSLQGPNTEAFF
>TRBV5-5|NA|16|TRBJ2-7
CASSPRTGQGSYEQYF
>TRBV21-1|few|16|TRBJ2-3
CASSKRSKTSTDTQYF
>TRBV28|NA|13|TRBJ1-1
CASSQQGPQGAFF